Reported below is one T cell receptor (beta chain). What it binds is not known. Since all of the isolated RNA was reverse transcribed, expressed TCRB transcripts were what got sequenced. Produced via immunoSEQ multiplex PCR; TCRdb's table is partial and in-frame only. The repertoire consists of about 150,000 clones, with 9% to 10% occurring once and the leading ten covering under 0.75%. The sample is drawn from a study of beta chain features in type 1 diabetes. Germline values: CDR1 SGDLS, CDR2 YYNGEE. The CDR3 consists of 15 residues. With 3 bases clipped from V and 3 bases from J, the junction kept 9 bases outside the gene matches. Study results and caveats: Within patients, naive, central memory and Treg TCRB repertoires seemed more similar than within healthy donors. Researchers report that Type 1 diabetes patients had moderately but significantly shorter TCRB CDR3s across all four CD4+ subsets.

The specimen sequenced was central memory CD4+ T cells from blood. The sequence was collected from a woman aged 25 to 45 with type 1 diabetes. V usage is TRBV9 and J usage is TRBJ2-7; 7 bases fit TRBD1. CDR3 loop: CASSAHRGSGYEQYF. CDR3 DNA sequence: TGTGCCAGCAGCGCCCACAGGGGTAGTGGCTACGAGCAGTACTTC.